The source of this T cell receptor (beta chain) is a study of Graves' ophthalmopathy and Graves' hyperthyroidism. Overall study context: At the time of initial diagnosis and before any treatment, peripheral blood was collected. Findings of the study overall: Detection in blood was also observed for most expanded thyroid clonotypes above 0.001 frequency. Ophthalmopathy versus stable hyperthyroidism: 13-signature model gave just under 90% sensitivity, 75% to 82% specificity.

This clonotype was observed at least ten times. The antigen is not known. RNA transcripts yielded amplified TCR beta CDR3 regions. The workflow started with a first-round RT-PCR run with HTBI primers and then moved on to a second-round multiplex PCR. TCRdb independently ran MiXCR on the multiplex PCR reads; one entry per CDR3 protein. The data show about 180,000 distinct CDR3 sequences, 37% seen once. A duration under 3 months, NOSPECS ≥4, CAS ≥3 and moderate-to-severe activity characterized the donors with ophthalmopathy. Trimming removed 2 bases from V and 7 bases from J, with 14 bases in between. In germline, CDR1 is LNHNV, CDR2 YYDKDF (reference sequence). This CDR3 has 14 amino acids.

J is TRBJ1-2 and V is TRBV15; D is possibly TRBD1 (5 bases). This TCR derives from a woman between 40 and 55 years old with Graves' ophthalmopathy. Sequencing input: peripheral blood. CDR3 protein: CATSRPREGTGYTF. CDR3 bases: TGTGCCACCAGCAGACCGAGGGAGGGGACTGGCTACACCTTC.